The next 12 T cell receptor beta chains were all read from a single sample in a study of CD8 T cells in Susac syndrome. Reverse transcription used roughly 0.5 to 1 ug RNA and random hexamers. Each CDR3 protein gets one entry after TCRdb re-called the immunoSEQ multiplex PCR reads with MiXCR. The table records approximately 190,000 distinct CDR3 sequences, 85% to 95% of them present only once. Sequencing used CD4+ T cells from PBMCs. The receptors derive from a human donor in good health.

This clonotype was counted only a few times. The CDR3 nucleotides read TGTGCCACGATGACAGGATCGTCGAGGGAGACCCAGTACTTC. This codes for CATMTGSSRETQYF. This chain connects TRBV15 to TRBJ2-5; maybe TRBD1 (6 bases). The CDR3 sequence is 14 residues long. V lost 9 bases and J lost 5, with 19 bases in between. Germline values: CDR1 LNHNV, CDR2 YYDKDF (reference sequence).

This clonotype was counted a few times. V gene TRBV5-6 combines with J gene TRBJ1-6; D is undetermined. The length of the CDR3 is 15 residues. Trimming removed 6 bases at V and 0 bases at J, with 10 bases between. CDR1 and CDR2 (germline): SGHDT, YYEEEE. The CDR3 here is CASTPGTSYNSPLHF. The DNA of the CDR3 is TGTGCCAGCACCCCCGGAACCTCCTATAATTCACCCCTCCACTTT.

The chain combines TRBV27 with TRBJ2-7, with 12 bases identical to TRBD2. The ends lost 6 bases at V and 5 bases at J; junction bases unmatched: 8. CDR1 and CDR2 from the germline V gene are MNHEY and SMNVEV (reference sequence). The CDR3 is 15 amino acids. CDR3 residues: CASSRLTSGGHEQYF. In nucleotides, the CDR3 is TGTGCCAGCAGCCGACTGACTAGCGGGGGCCACGAGCAGTACTTC.

This chain's CDR3 is CASSEGLAGGLNTQYF. The CDR3 bases are TGTGCCAGCAGCGAAGGACTAGCGGGGGGGCTGAATACGCAGTATTTT. The V and J genes are TRBV25-1 and TRBJ2-3; 15 nucleotides match TRBD2. The CDR3 has 16 amino acids. Trimming took 6 bases from V and 7 from J; bases not matched to a gene: 8. The germline V gene has CDR1 MGHDK and CDR2 SYGVNS.

V usage is TRBV5-1 and J usage is TRBJ2-6; D is perhaps TRBD1 or TRBD2 (5 bases each). The CDR3 covers 17 residues. Germline V lookup: CDR1 SGHRS, CDR2 YFSETQ. The germline V and J ends were trimmed by 4 bases and 0 bases, with 14 bases remaining between them. The CDR3 spells CASSGWGPISGANVLTF. The CDR3 region has the DNA TGCGCCAGCAGCGGGTGGGGACCGATCTCTGGGGCCAACGTCCTGACTTTC. Full variable domain (remainder filled in from reference TRBV5-1 and TRBJ2-6): KAGVTQTPRYLIKTRGQQVTLSCSPISGHRSVSWYQQTPGQGLQFLFEYFSETQRNKGNFPGRFSGRQFSNSRSEMNVSTLELGDSALYLCASSGWGPISGANVLTFGAGSRLTVL.

This rearrangement joins TRBV6-6 to TRBJ1-1; tentatively, D is TRBD1 (5 bases). Germline-derived CDR1 and CDR2 are MNHNY and SVGAGI (reference sequence). Trimming took off 4 bases at V and 5 bases at J, with 14 bases between the two ends. CDR3 length: 14 amino acids. The CDR3 nucleotides are TGTGCCAGCAGTTTCCAGGGCCATGGTACTGAAGCTTTCTTT. As protein: CASSFQGHGTEAFF.

This clonotype appeared a single time. The rearrangement uses TRBV20-1 and TRBJ1-2; D gene unclear. The CDR3 runs to 12 residues. V lost 4 bases, J lost 5 bases, and 11 bases lay in between. Germline assignment: CDR1 DFQATT and CDR2 SNEGSKA (reference sequence). CDR3 nucleotide sequence: TGCAGTGCTAATGTGTTTGGGTATGGCTACACCTTC. Its protein product is CSANVFGYGYTF.

This chain joins TRBV7-2 and TRBJ2-3; D uncertain. Germline-derived CDR1 and CDR2 are SGHTA and FQGNSA. Trimming stripped 5 bases from V and 9 bases from J, with 12 bases between. The CDR3 contains 12 residues. CDR3 DNA: TGTGCCAGCAGCCCAGGCCCACTAACGCAGTATTTT. Its protein product is CASSPGPLTQYF.

The genes are TRBV7-2 and TRBJ2-5; 9 bases are shared with TRBD2. From germline, CDR1 is SGHTA and CDR2 FQGNSA. The CDR3 is 14 residues long. The junction had 4 bases not matched to a gene; V was cut back by 5 bases and J by 3 bases. This chain's CDR3 is CASSQRGVKETQYF. Here the CDR3 DNA reads TGTGCCAGCAGCCAGCGGGGGGTCAAAGAGACCCAGTACTTC.

This chain connects TRBV4-2 to TRBJ1-1; possible D gene TRBD1, 6 bases. Trimming left V 0 bases short and J 5 bases short, with 10 bases between. Germline V gene lookup returns CDR1 LGHNA and CDR2 YNFKEQ. CDR3 length equals 14 residues. The CDR3 DNA follows: TGTGCCAGCAGCCAAGATCGGGGGGCGACTGAAGCTTTCTTT. This encodes CASSQDRGATEAFF.

The chain joins TRBV5-1 to TRBJ2-5; a weak D match, TRBD2 (6 bases). Germline lookup yields CDR1 SGHRS and CDR2 YFSETQ. This CDR3 region has 14 residues. Trimming took 0 bases from V and 5 from J, leaving 11 bases between them. The CDR3 DNA follows: TGCGCCAGCAGCTTGGTACTAGCCGGGGAGACCCAGTACTTC. It specifies CASSLVLAGETQYF.

The chain is built from TRBV7-2 and TRBJ2-1; possible D gene TRBD2, 5 bases. Germline-derived CDR1 and CDR2 are SGHTA and FQGNSA. V was cut by 5 bases and J by 5 bases, with 16 bases left in between. The CDR3 is made up of 15 amino acids. CDR3: CASSLSGGLNNEQFF. CDR3 DNA sequence: TGTGCCAGCAGCCTCTCCGGAGGCCTTAACAATGAGCAGTTCTTC.